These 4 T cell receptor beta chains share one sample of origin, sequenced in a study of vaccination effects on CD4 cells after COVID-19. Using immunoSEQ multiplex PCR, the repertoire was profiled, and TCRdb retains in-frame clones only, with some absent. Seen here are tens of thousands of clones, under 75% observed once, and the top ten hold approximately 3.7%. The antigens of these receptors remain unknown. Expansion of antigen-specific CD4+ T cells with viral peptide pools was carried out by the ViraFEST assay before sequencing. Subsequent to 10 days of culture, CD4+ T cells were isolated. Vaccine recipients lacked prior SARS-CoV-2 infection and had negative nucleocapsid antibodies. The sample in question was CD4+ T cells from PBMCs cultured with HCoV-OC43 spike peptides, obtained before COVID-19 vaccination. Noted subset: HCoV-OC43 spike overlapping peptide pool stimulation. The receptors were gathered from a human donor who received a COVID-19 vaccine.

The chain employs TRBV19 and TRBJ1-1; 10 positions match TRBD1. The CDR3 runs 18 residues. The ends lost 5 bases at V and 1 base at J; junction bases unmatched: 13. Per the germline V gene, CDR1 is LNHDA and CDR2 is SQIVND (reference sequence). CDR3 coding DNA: TGTGCCAGTAGTCCCCCGGACAGGGGGGTAAGGGAGAACACTGAAGCTTTCTTT. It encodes CASSPPDRGVRENTEAFF. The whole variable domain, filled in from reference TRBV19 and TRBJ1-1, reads DGGITQSPKYLFRKEGQNVTLSCEQNLNHDAMYWYRQDPGQGLRLIYYSQIVNDFQKGDIAEGYSVSREKKESFPLTVTSAQKNPTAFYLCASSPPDRGVRENTEAFFGQGTRLTVV.

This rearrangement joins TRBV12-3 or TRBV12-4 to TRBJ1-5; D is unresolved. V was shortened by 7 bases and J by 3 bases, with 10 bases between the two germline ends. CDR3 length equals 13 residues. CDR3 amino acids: CASTNSPNQPQHF. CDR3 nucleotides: TGTGCCAGCACCAACTCTCCCAATCAGCCCCAGCATTTT.

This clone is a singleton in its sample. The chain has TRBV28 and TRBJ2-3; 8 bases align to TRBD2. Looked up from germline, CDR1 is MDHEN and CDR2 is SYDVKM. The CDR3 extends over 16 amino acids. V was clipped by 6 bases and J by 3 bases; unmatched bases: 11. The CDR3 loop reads CASSLLAGGRTDTQYF. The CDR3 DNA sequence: TGTGCCAGCAGCTTGCTCGCGGGGGGTCGGACAGATACGCAGTATTTT.

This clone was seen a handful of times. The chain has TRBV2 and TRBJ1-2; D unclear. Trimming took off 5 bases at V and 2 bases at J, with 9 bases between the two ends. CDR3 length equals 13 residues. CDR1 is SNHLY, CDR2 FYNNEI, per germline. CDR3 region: CASSPDWNYGYTF. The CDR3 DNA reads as TGTGCCAGCAGTCCTGACTGGAACTATGGCTACACCTTC. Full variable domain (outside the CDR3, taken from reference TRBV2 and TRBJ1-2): EPEVTQTPSHQVTQMGQEVILRCVPISNHLYFYWYRQILGQKVEFLVSFYNNEISEKSEIFDDQFSVERPDGSNFTLKIRSTKLEDSAMYFCASSPDWNYGYTFGSGTRLTVV.